This T cell receptor (beta chain) was profiled in a study of cytomegalovirus exposure and HLA in healthy donors. In the study overall: Within an early data release were tens of millions of unique TCRs drawn from HLA-typed donors. Study-wide results and caveats: Most CMV-associated TCR beta chains appeared HLA-restricted in a later analysis.

On this clone itself: Its antigen is undetermined.

PCR used 60 Vbeta primers and 13 Jbeta primers. Authors' data handling: The authors later counted roughly 87 million unique TCR beta chains, some 12 million of them shared. Repertoires were generated with immunoSEQ multiplex PCR, while TCRdb's copy carries only in-frame clones and drops some. D and trimming come from the DNA, and the V and J calls and clone size come from that table. The table shows 280,000 or so clones, with around 90% occurring only once. Looked up from germline, CDR1 is KGHSH and CDR2 is LQKENI. V was cut by 5 bases and J by 7 bases, with 9 bases left in between. CDR3 size: 12 residues.

The sample consisted of PBMCs. This chain connects TRBV18 to TRBJ1-5, with a tentative D call TRBD1 (5 bases). The clonotype originates from a young woman in good health and CMV-seronegative. The CDR3 DNA reads TGTGCCAGCTCATCCCCAGGGCAGCCCCAGCATTTT. Translated: CASSSPGQPQHF.